This TCR beta chain was retrieved from a study of cytomegalovirus exposure and HLA in healthy donors. Germline V gene data show CDR1 as SNHLY and CDR2 as FYNNEI. V was cut by 5 bases and J by 2 bases, with 11 bases left in between. The CDR3 consists of 14 residues. PCR primers comprised 60 Vbeta and 13 Jbeta primers. The method was immunoSEQ multiplex PCR; TCRdb's version includes in-frame clones alone and lacks a portion of them. The repertoire includes more than 90,000 clones, about 70% of them detected once, and roughly 8.8% sits in the top ten. The donors, nominally healthy at sampling, likely had unrecorded immune exposures.

The sequence was obtained from a human donor in good health. The sample comprised PBMCs. The V gene is TRBV2, the J gene TRBJ2-3, with D possibly being TRBD1 (5 bases). In DNA, the CDR3 is TGTGCCAGCAGTAGCGACAGCCCCACAGATACGCAGTATTTT. Its translation: CASSSDSPTDTQYF.